These 29 T cell receptor beta chains share one sample of origin, sequenced in a study of shared clonotypes between healthy human individuals (dated by TCRdb to about 2020). Library preparation used the immunoSEQ multiplex PCR assay. Drawn from immuneACCESS, this table holds only the in-frame rearrangements with V and J called that TCRdb kept. Clones are partly lost; checked studies trace under half to an unresolved V gene and leave the rest unexplained. A total of approximately 1,500,000 clones appear in this sample, 95% to 99% of them only once. The ten largest account for roughly 0.42% of the sample. The sequencing sample was made of naive CD4+ T cells sorted from blood. The sample's cell subset or site label, decoded: CD45RA+ positively selected. These receptors were collected from a man aged 25-45 years in good health.

The rearrangement uses TRBV10-3 and TRBJ1-2, with D maybe TRBD1 (5 bases). The ends were cut back, 0 bases at V and 0 bases at J, with 17 bases in the middle. CDR1 ENHRY and CDR2 SYGVKD come from the germline V gene. CDR3 length equals 18 residues. The CDR3 sequence: CAISESGQGANSNYGYTF. CDR3 bases: TGTGCCATCAGTGAGTCGGGGCAGGGTGCGAACTCTAACTATGGCTACACCTTC.

V usage is TRBV18 and J usage is TRBJ2-7; D assignment may be TRBD1 or TRBD2 (5 bases each). This CDR3 is built from 16 residues. Per germline, CDR1 KGHSH and CDR2 LQKENI. V gave up 3 bases and J gave up 7 bases, with 22 bases separating them. CDR3 amino acids: CASSPQQVSQGGEQYF. For the CDR3, the DNA is TGTGCCAGCTCACCTCAGCAGGTGTCCCAGGGCGGGGAGCAGTACTTC.

For this clone: Other DNA sequences in this specimen translate into the identical CDR3. The rearrangement links TRBV6-5 to TRBJ2-2, with TRBD2 as a possible D gene (6 bases). V dropped 4 bases and J dropped 4 bases, with 10 bases sitting between them. The germline V gene encodes CDR1 MNHEY and CDR2 SVGAGI. The CDR3 runs 14 residues. The CDR3 here is CASSLRGATGELFF. Here the CDR3 DNA reads TGTGCCAGCAGTTTACGCGGGGCCACCGGGGAGCTGTTTTTT.

The gene calls are TRBV5-1 and TRBJ2-1, with D possibly matching TRBD1 (5 bases). The CDR3 extends over 14 amino acids. The germline CDR1 and CDR2 sequences are SGHRS and YFSETQ. V lost 0 bases, J lost 9 bases, and 13 bases lay in between. The CDR3 reads CASSLAQGIGEQFF. The DNA for the CDR3 is TGCGCCAGCAGCTTGGCTCAGGGCATAGGTGAGCAGTTCTTC.

This chain links TRBV14 with TRBJ1-1; no clear D. Per the germline V gene, CDR1 is SGHDN and CDR2 is FVKESK. V was pared by 6 bases and J by 6 bases, with 20 bases between. This CDR3 is 15 amino acids long. In nucleotides, the CDR3 is TGTGCCAGCAGTCAAATCCCCCTTCTTAGCGCTGAAGCTTTCTTT. This gives the protein CASSQIPLLSAEAFF.

The chain recombines TRBV7-3 with TRBJ2-7; D unresolved. The CDR3 is 13 amino acids. Germline V gives CDR1 SGHTA, CDR2 FQGTGA. Trimming cost V 3 bases and J 1 base, with 7 bases left between them. Here the CDR3 DNA reads TGTGCCAGCAGCTTCGCGCCTTCCTACGAGCAGTACTTC. This gives the protein CASSFAPSYEQYF.

V gene TRBV18 combines with J gene TRBJ2-7, with no clear D. Germline V gene data show CDR1 as KGHSH and CDR2 as LQKENI. There are 13 residues in the CDR3. The V and J ends lost 5 bases and 6 bases respectively, with 14 bases between them. The CDR3 spells CASSGLAPGEQYF. CDR3 nucleotide sequence: TGTGCCAGCTCAGGGCTTGCGCCTGGCGAGCAGTACTTC.

The chain carries TRBV7-6 and TRBJ2-3; 7 bases are a match to TRBD2. In germline, CDR1 is SGHVS, CDR2 FNYEAQ. The J segment lost 2 bases and the V segment lost 6 bases, leaving 2 bases of the junction unmatched. The CDR3 length is 13 residues. The CDR3 nucleotides read TGTGCCAGCAGAGGGGACTACACAGATACGCAGTATTTT. Translation gives CASRGDYTDTQYF.

The rearrangement uses TRBV28 and TRBJ2-1; tentative D call: TRBD2 (6 bases). The germline gives CDR1 MDHEN, CDR2 SYDVKM. This CDR3 is built from 14 residues. V shed 4 bases and J shed 10 bases, with 17 bases lying between them. Written as DNA, the CDR3 is TGTGCCAGCAGTTCGGCTAGCGCGCGACGGGAGCAGTTCTTC. Translation: CASSSASARREQFF.

This chain links TRBV2 with TRBJ2-3; the D gene is possibly TRBD2 (5 bases). V gave up 7 bases and J gave up 0 bases, with 11 bases separating them. The CDR3 runs to 14 residues. Germline values: CDR1 SNHLY, CDR2 FYNNEI. This CDR3 reads CASTGGSSTDTQYF. The DNA of the CDR3 is TGTGCCAGCACGGGCGGGTCTAGCACAGATACGCAGTATTTT.

The count of this clone is one. The J gene is TRBJ2-1, the V gene TRBV7-8; D not resolved. This CDR3 spans 18 amino acids. CDR1 is SGHVS, CDR2 FQNEAQ, per germline. V dropped 0 bases and J dropped 0 bases, with 15 bases sitting between them. In nucleotides, the CDR3 is TGTGCCAGCAGCTTAGCGGCTTACGGGTTGAGCTCCTACAATGAGCAGTTCTTC. Its translation is CASSLAAYGLSSYNEQFF. Looking up the rest from reference TRBV7-8 and TRBJ2-1 gives the full variable domain: GAGVSQSPRYKVAKRGQDVALRCDPISGHVSLFWYQQALGQGPEFLTYFQNEAQLDKSGLPSDRFFAERPEGSVSTLKIQRTQQEDSAVYLCASSLAAYGLSSYNEQFFGPGTRLTVL.

The chain links TRBV5-5 to TRBJ2-7; the D is unclear. CDR3 length equals 15 residues. Germline V gene lookup returns CDR1 SGHKS and CDR2 YYEKEE (reference sequence). The V and J ends lost 3 bases and 2 bases respectively, with 15 bases between them. DNA for the CDR3: TGTGCCAGCAGCTCGAGCGTTGGCACAGCCTACGAGCAGTACTTC. Its translation: CASSSSVGTAYEQYF.

V and J are TRBV18 and TRBJ1-3; D not certain. The germline V gene has CDR1 KGHSH and CDR2 LQKENI. V lost 1 base and J 0 bases, leaving 13 bases between the germline ends. The CDR3 has 17 amino acids. Here the CDR3 reads CASSPLNPRSSGNTIYF. The CDR3 DNA follows: TGTGCCAGCTCACCACTTAACCCCCGGAGCTCTGGAAACACCATATATTTT.

This chain joins TRBV7-6 and TRBJ2-7; the D gene is possibly TRBD2 (5 bases). Germline lookup yields CDR1 SGHVS and CDR2 FNYEAQ. The CDR3 length is 15 residues. Trimming removed 4 bases at V and 2 bases at J, with 15 bases between. CDR3 in DNA: TGTGCCAGCAGCTCCAACGAGGGTACCCCCTACGAGCAGTACTTC. Residues: CASSSNEGTPYEQYF.

This clone was seen just once. V gene TRBV5-1 combines with J gene TRBJ2-2; 8 bases agree with TRBD2. With V trimmed by 0 bases and J by 5 bases, 3 bases remained unmatched. Germline V lookup: CDR1 SGHRS, CDR2 YFSETQ. This CDR3 region has 15 residues. The CDR3 region has the DNA TGCGCCAGCAGCTTGGCCAGCGGGAGTACCGGGGAGCTGTTTTTT. It yields the protein CASSLASGSTGELFF.

This chain uses TRBV9 with TRBJ2-2; the match to TRBD2 covers 11 bases. This CDR3 spans 16 amino acids. The V segment lost 4 bases and the J segment 5 bases; nucleotides outside the gene matches: 7. Per the germline V gene, CDR1 is SGDLS and CDR2 is YYNGEE. CDR3 sequence: CASSLTSGSRTGELFF. CDR3 DNA: TGTGCCAGCAGCCTCACTAGCGGGAGTAGAACCGGGGAGCTGTTTTTT.

V usage is TRBV6-1 and J usage is TRBJ1-2; no definite D call. Germline-derived CDR1 and CDR2 are MNHNS and SASEGT. V shed 3 bases and J shed 4 bases, with 6 bases lying between them. CDR3 length: 12 residues. This chain's CDR3 is CASSDHRYGYTF. As DNA, the CDR3 is TGTGCCAGCAGTGACCACCGCTATGGCTACACCTTC.

This sequence joins TRBV28 and TRBJ2-7; D not certain. This CDR3 region has 14 residues. Per germline, CDR1 MDHEN and CDR2 SYDVKM. Trimming took off 5 bases at V and 2 bases at J, with 13 bases between the two ends. The CDR3 spells CASSPARAPYEQYF. CDR3 sequence (DNA): TGTGCCAGCAGTCCAGCCCGAGCCCCCTACGAGCAGTACTTC.

The chain is built from TRBV19 and TRBJ1-5; D possibly corresponds to TRBD1 (5 bases). Germline loops: CDR1 LNHDA, CDR2 SQIVND (reference sequence). The V and J ends lost 2 bases and 4 bases respectively, with 12 bases between them. CDR3 size: 15 residues. The CDR3 DNA sequence: TGTGCCAGTAGTATAAGCCACCAGGGAAATCAGCCCCAGCATTTT. Translation: CASSISHQGNQPQHF.

This clone has only a few counts. DNA of the CDR3: TGTGCCAGCAGCTTTTCTCCAGTCTCCTACAATGAGCAGTTCTTC. Translated: CASSFSPVSYNEQFF. V and J are TRBV7-9 and TRBJ2-1, with D hard to call. V was clipped by 3 bases and J by 0 bases, with 9 bases between them. Germline V gene data show CDR1 as SEHNR and CDR2 as FQNEAQ (reference sequence). The length of the CDR3 is 15 residues.

The chain has TRBV28 and TRBJ2-1, with D maybe TRBD1 (7 bases). V lost 10 bases and J lost 4, with 17 bases in between. This CDR3 contains 14 residues. Germline V gives CDR1 MDHEN, CDR2 SYDVKM. CDR3: CAIGRGTVYNEQFF. The CDR3 coding sequence is TGTGCCATCGGACGGGGGACAGTTTACAATGAGCAGTTCTTC.

The rearrangement joins TRBV5-4 to TRBJ2-5; 7 bases agree with TRBD2. Germline loops: CDR1 SGHNT, CDR2 YYREEE (reference sequence). This CDR3 comprises 15 residues. V gave up 7 bases and J gave up 4 bases; unmatched junction bases: 13. The CDR3 spells CASFGREGGGETQYF. The CDR3 bases are TGTGCCAGCTTCGGCAGGGAGGGTGGCGGAGAGACCCAGTACTTC.

The chain employs TRBV29-1 and TRBJ1-2, with unresolved D. This CDR3 has 13 amino acids. V lost 8 bases to trimming and J lost 8 bases, with 21 bases between them. Germline lookup yields CDR1 SQVTM and CDR2 ANQGSEA. This CDR3 is CSTTLPGVGGYTF. The CDR3 coding sequence is TGCAGCACCACATTACCCGGAGTAGGGGGCTACACCTTC. The complete variable domain, with remaining parts taken from reference TRBV29-1 and TRBJ1-2, reads SAVISQKPSRDICQRGTSLTIQCQVDSQVTMMFWYRQQPGQSLTLIATANQGSEATYESGFVIDKFPISRPNLTFSTLTVSNMSPEDSSIYLCSTTLPGVGGYTFGSGTRLTVV.

This clone was seen only once. This chain connects TRBV5-1 to TRBJ2-1; TRBD2 matches 13 bases. V trimming: 1 base; J trimming: 7 bases; junction bases outside the gene matches: 5. Germline V gene lookup returns CDR1 SGHRS and CDR2 YFSETQ. The CDR3 runs 16 residues. CDR3 nucleotides: TGCGCCAGCAGCTTGACACTAGCGGGAGGGCCGAATGAGCAGTTCTTC. Residues: CASSLTLAGGPNEQFF.

The V and J genes are TRBV5-6 and TRBJ2-1, with D possibly TRBD2 on 5 matching bases. CDR3 length: 14 residues. Between the trimmed V and J ends, which lost 2 bases and 7 bases, there was a span of 13 bases. The germline gives CDR1 SGHDT, CDR2 YYEEEE. For the CDR3, the DNA is TGTGCCAGCAGCTTTGACTACCTATCGAATGAGCAGTTCTTC. Its protein is CASSFDYLSNEQFF.

Comment on this clone: The sample has other DNA sequences that encode this CDR3 too. The chain uses TRBV5-4 and TRBJ2-3, with a tentative D call TRBD2 (5 bases). Germline V gene sequence: CDR1 SGHNT, CDR2 YYREEE (reference sequence). The CDR3 runs 15 residues. Trimming cost V 0 bases and J 2 bases, with 10 bases left between them. CDR3 DNA: TGTGCCAGCAGCTTGGGCGGAGGATCCACAGATACGCAGTATTTT. Translating it yields CASSLGGGSTDTQYF.

This rearrangement joins TRBV6-6 to TRBJ2-6; D perhaps matches TRBD1 (6 bases). Germline lookup yields CDR1 MNHNY and CDR2 SVGAGI (reference sequence). This CDR3 is 16 amino acids long. V dropped 2 bases and J dropped 4 bases, with 12 bases sitting between them. The chain's CDR3 is CASSYPQGPGANVLTF. The CDR3 DNA is TGTGCCAGCAGTTACCCCCAGGGGCCCGGGGCCAACGTCCTGACTTTC.

The chain couples TRBV29-1 to TRBJ1-2; D gene uncertain. The CDR3 is made up of 13 amino acids. V lost 5 bases and J lost 2, with 12 bases in between. The V gene's germline CDR1 is SQVTM and CDR2 ANQGSEA. CDR3 protein: CSVTPLPNYGYTF. CDR3 DNA: TGCAGCGTTACCCCCTTACCAAACTATGGCTACACCTTC. The whole variable domain, remainder taken from reference TRBV29-1 and TRBJ1-2, is SAVISQKPSRDICQRGTSLTIQCQVDSQVTMMFWYRQQPGQSLTLIATANQGSEATYESGFVIDKFPISRPNLTFSTLTVSNMSPEDSSIYLCSVTPLPNYGYTFGSGTRLTVV.

In its sample, this clone was seen once. The chain combines TRBV10-2 with TRBJ2-6; no clear D. The CDR3 spans 16 residues. Trimming pared 6 bases from V and 0 bases from J, leaving 12 bases between. CDR1 and CDR2 from the germline V gene are WSHSY and SAAADI. The CDR3 DNA follows: TGCGCCAGCAGGGAGACTCGGAGCTCTGGGGCCAACGTCCTGACTTTC. Translation: CASRETRSSGANVLTF.